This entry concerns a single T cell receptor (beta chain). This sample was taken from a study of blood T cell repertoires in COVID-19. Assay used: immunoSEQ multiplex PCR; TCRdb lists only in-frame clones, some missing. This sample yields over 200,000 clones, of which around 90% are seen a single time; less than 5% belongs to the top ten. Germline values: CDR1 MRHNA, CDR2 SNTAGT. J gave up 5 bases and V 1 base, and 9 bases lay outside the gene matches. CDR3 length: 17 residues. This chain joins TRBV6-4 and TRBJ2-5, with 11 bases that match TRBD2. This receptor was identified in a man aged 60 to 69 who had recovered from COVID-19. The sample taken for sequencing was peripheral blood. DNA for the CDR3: TGTGCCAGCAGTGACTTTGTTAGCGGGGGGGCAGGCGAGACCCAGTACTTC. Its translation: CASSDFVSGGAGETQYF.